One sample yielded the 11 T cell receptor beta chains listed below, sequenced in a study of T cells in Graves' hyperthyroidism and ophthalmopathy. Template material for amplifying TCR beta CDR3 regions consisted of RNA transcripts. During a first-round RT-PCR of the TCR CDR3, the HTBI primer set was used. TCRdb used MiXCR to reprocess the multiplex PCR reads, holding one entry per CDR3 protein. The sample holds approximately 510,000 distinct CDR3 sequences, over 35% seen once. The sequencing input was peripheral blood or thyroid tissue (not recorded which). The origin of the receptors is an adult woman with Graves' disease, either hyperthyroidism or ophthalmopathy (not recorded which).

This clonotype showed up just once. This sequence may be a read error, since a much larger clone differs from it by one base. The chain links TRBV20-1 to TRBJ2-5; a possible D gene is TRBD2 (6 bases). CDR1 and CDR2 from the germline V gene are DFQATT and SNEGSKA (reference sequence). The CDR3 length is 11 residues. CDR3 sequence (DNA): TGCAGTGCTTATACCCGGGAGAGCCAGTACTTC. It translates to CSAYTRESQYF.

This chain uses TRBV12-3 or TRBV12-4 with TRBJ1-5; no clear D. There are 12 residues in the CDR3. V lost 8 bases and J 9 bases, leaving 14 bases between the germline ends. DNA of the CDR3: TGTGCCAGCGCTCCGGCCCTCCGGCCCCAGCATTTT. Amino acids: CASAPALRPQHF.

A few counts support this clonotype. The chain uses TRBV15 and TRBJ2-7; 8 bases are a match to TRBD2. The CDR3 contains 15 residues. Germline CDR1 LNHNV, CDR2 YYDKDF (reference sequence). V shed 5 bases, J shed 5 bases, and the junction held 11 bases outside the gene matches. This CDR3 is CATSSGDSGVNEQYF. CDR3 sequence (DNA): TGTGCCACCAGCTCAGGAGATAGCGGGGTTAACGAGCAGTACTTC.

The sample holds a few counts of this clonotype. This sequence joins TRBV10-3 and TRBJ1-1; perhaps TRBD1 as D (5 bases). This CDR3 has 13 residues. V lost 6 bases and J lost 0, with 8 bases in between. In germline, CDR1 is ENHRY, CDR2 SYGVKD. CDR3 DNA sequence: TGTGCCATCAGGCCGGGGGTGAACACTGAAGCTTTCTTT. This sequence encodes CAIRPGVNTEAFF.

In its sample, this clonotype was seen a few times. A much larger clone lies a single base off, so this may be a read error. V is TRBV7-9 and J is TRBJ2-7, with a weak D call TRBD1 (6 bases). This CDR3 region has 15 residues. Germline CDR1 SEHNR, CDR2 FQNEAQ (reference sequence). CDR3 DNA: TGTGCCAGCAGCGTTGAAGGGGGTGAGTTCTACAAGCAGTACTTC. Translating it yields CASSVEGGEFYKQYF.

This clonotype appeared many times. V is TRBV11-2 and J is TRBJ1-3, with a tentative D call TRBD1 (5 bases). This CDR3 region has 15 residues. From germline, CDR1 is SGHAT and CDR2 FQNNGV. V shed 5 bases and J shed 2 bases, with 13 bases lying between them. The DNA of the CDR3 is TGTGCCAGCAGCCCGGGCTGGGGGGCTGGAAACACCATATATTTT. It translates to CASSPGWGAGNTIYF.

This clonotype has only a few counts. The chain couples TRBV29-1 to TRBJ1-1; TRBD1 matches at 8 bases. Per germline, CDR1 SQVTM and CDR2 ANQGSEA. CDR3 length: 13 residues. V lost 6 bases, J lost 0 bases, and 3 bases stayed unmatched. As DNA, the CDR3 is TGCAGCGTAAGACAGGGGTTGAACACTGAAGCTTTCTTT. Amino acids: CSVRQGLNTEAFF.

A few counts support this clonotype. CDR3 in DNA: TGCAGTGCTAGGGAAGCGGGACGATTGGATACGCAGTATTTT. Protein product: CSAREAGRLDTQYF. This chain links TRBV20-1 with TRBJ2-3; 7 nucleotides line up with TRBD2. In germline, CDR1 is DFQATT, CDR2 SNEGSKA (reference sequence). The J segment lost 6 bases and the V segment lost 3 bases, leaving 9 bases of the junction unmatched. CDR3 length equals 14 residues.

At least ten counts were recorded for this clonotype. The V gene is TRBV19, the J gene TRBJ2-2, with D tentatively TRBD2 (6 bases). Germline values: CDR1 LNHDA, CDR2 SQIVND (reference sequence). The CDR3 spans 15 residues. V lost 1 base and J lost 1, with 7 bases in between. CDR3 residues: CASSIGSGNTGELFF. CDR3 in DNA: TGTGCCAGTAGTATAGGTAGCGGGAACACCGGGGAGCTGTTTTTT.

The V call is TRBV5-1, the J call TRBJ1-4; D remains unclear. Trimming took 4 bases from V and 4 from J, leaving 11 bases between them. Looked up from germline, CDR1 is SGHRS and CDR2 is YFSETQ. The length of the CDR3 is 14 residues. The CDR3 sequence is CASSRTDRNEKLFF. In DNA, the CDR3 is TGCGCCAGCAGCCGAACGGATCGTAATGAAAAACTGTTTTTT.

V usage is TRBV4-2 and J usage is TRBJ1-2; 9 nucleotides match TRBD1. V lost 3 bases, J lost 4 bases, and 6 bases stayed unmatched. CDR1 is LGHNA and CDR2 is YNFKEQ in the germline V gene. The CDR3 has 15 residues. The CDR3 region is CASSHRDREGYGYTF. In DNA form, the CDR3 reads TGTGCCAGCAGCCACCGGGACAGGGAAGGCTATGGCTACACCTTC.